This T cell receptor (beta chain) appears in the sequencing data of a study of T cells in tumors after PD-1 blockade. This table comes from immunoSEQ multiplex PCR, and its TCRdb copy is limited to in-frame clones, with some not included. Here the sample spans roughly 12,000 clones, about 63% being singletons. CDR3 length: 14 residues. V was clipped by 0 bases and J by 2 bases, with 7 bases between them. Germline-derived CDR1 and CDR2 are LGHNA and YSLEER. The receptor's source is a human donor with basal cell carcinoma. The chain is built from TRBV4-3 and TRBJ1-2; D is undetermined. The sequencing used tumor tissue, collected before anti-PD-1 treatment. CDR3 loop: CASSQEDGNYGYTF. DNA for the CDR3: TGCGCCAGCAGCCAAGAAGACGGGAACTATGGCTACACCTTC.